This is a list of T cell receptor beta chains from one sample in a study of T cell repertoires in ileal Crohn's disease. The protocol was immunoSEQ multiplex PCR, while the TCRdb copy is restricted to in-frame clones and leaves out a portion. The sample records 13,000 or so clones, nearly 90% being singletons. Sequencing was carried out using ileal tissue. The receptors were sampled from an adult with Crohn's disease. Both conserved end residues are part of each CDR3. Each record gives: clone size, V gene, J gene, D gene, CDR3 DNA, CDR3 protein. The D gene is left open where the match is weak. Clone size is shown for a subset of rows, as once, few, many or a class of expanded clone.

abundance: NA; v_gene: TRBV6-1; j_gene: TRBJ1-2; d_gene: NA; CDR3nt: TGTGCCAGCAGTGAAGCCCCGGTGGAGTATGGCTACACCTTC; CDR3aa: CASSEAPVEYGYTF
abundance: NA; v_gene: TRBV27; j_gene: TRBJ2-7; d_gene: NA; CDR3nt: TGTGCCAGCAGTTTAGGGGGCCACGAGCAGTACTTC; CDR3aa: CASSLGGHEQYF
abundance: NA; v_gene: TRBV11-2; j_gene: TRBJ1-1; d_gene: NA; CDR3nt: TGTGCCAGCAGCTTAGGGTTCCAGACTGAAGCTTTCTTT; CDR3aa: CASSLGFQTEAFF
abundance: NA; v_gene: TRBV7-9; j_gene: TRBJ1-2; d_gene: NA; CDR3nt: TGTGCCAGCAGCGTCGAACGGAACTATGGCTACACCTTC; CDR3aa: CASSVERNYGYTF
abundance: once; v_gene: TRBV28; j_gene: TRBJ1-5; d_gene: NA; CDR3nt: TGTGCCATCGGGGGGACGAATCAGCCCCAGCATTTT; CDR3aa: CAIGGTNQPQHF
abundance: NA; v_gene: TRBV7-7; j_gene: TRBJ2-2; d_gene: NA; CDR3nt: TGTGCTAGCAGCCTTCGGGGAGGTCTTAACACCGGGGAGCTGTTTTTT; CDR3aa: CASSLRGGLNTGELFF
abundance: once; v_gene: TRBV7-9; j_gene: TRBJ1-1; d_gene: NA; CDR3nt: TGTGCCAGCAGCTTAGGGTCGGCGGGGGACACTGAAGCTTTCTTT; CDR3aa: CASSLGSAGDTEAFF
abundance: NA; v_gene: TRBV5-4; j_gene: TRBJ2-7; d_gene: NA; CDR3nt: TGTGCCAGCAGCACCCCCAGGGAATCCTACGAGCAGTACTTC; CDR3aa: CASSTPRESYEQYF
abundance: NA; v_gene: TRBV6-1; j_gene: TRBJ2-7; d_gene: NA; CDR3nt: TGTGCCAGCAGTCCGACAAACGAGCAGTACTTC; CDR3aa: CASSPTNEQYF
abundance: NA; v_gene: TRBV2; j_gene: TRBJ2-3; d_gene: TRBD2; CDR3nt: TGTGCCAGCAGTGCTGGGGGGGGCACAGATACGCAGTATTTT; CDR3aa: CASSAGGGTDTQYF
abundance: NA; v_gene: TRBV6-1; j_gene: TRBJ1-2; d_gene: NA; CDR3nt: TGTGCCAGCAGACAGGATTTGAACTATGGCTACACCTTC; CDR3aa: CASRQDLNYGYTF
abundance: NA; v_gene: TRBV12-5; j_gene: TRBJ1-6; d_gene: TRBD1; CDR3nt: TGTGCTAGTGGTTTGGTTTTTCGGGACAGGGGTTCACCCCTCCACTTT; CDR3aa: CASGLVFRDRGSPLHF
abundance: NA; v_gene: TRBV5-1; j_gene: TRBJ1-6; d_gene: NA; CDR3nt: TGCGCCAGCAGCTACAGGGACCGGGATTCACCCCTCCACTTT; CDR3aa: CASSYRDRDSPLHF
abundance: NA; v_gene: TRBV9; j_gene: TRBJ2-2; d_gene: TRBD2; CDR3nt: TGTGCCAGCAGGGTTAGCGGGGCCGGGGAGCTGTTTTTT; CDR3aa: CASRVSGAGELFF
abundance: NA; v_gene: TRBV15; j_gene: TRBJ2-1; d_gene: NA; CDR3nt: TGTGCCTCTAAACCCGAGCACGAAAACAATGAGCAGTTCTTC; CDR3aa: CASKPEHENNEQFF
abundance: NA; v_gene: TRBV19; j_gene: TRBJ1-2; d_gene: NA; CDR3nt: TGTGTCGTACAGGGTCTCTATGGCTACACCTTC; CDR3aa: CVVQGLYGYTF
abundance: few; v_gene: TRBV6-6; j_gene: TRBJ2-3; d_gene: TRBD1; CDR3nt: TGTGCCAGCACCCTTTGGGACAGGGAAACAGATACGCAGTATTTT; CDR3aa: CASTLWDRETDTQYF
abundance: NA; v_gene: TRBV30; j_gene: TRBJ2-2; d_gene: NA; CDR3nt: TGTGCCTGGAGTGTAGGTCCTAGCTGGGCCGGGGAGCTGTTTTTT; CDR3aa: CAWSVGPSWAGELFF
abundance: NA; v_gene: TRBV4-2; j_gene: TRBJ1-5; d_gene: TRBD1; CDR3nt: TGTGCCAGCAGCCAGAGGGGTACAGGGGGCTATCAGCCCCAGCATTTT; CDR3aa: CASSQRGTGGYQPQHF
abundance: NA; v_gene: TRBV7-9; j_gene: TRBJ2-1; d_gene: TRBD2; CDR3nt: TGTGCCAGCAGCTTGGGGGGGACTAGCGGGGACGGTGAGCAGTTCTTC; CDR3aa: CASSLGGTSGDGEQFF
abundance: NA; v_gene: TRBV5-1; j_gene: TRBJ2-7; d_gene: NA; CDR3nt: TGCGCCAGCAGCTTGACTCAGGGGAGCTCCTACGAGCAGTACTTC; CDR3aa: CASSLTQGSSYEQYF
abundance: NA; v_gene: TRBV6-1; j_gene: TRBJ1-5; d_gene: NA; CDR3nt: TGTGCCAGCAGTCCCTTTAATCAGCCCCAGCATTTT; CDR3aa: CASSPFNQPQHF
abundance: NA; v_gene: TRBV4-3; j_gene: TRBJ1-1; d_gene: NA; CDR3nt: TGCGCCAGCAGCCAAGTTTACGGTTCGGGCACTGAAGCTTTCTTT; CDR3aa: CASSQVYGSGTEAFF
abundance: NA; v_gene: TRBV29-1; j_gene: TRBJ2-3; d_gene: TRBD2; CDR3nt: TGCAGCGTTGAAGGGGCTAGCGGGGGCATAACAGATACGCAGTATTTT; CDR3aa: CSVEGASGGITDTQYF
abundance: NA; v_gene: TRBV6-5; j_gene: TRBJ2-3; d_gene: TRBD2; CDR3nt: TGTGCCAGCAAGGGACTAGCGGGGGGCGGTACGCAGTATTTT; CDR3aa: CASKGLAGGGTQYF
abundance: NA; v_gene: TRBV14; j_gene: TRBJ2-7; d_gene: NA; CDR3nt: TGTGCCAGCAGCCAAGAGGTAGGAGGGGCCCGTCCTGGCGAGCAGTACTTC; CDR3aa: CASSQEVGGARPGEQYF
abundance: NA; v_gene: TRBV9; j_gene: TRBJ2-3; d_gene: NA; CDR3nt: TGTGCCAGCAGCTCCCGAAGGAGGGATAGCACAGATACGCAGTATTTT; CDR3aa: CASSSRRRDSTDTQYF
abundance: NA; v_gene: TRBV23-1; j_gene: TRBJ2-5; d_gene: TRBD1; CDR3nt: TGCGCCAGCAGTCAACTCAGACAGGGGCCCCGCGGTGAGACCCAGTACTTC; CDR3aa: CASSQLRQGPRGETQYF
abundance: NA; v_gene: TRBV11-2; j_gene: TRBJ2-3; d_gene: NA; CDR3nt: TGTGCCAGCAGCTTGAGATCAACGGGCACAGATACGCAGTATTTT; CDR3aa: CASSLRSTGTDTQYF
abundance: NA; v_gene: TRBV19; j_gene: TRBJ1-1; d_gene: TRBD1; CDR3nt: TGTGCCAGTGGACAGACAGGGGCCAAGAACACTGAAGCTTTCTTT; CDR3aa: CASGQTGAKNTEAFF
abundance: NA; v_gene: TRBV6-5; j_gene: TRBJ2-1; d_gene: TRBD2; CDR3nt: TGTGCCAGCAGTTACTCGACTAGCGGGAGTACTGAGCAGTTCTTC; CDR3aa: CASSYSTSGSTEQFF
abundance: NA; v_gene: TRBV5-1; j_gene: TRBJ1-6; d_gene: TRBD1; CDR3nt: TGCGCCAGCAGCTTCTCGGACAGGGGGCCCGCTCGGGGCGATAATTCACCCCTCCACTTT; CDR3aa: CASSFSDRGPARGDNSPLHF
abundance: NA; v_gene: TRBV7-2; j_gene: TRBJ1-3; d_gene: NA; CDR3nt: TGTGCCAGCAGCCTCCCCTTGGGGCATGGAAACACCATATATTTT; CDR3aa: CASSLPLGHGNTIYF
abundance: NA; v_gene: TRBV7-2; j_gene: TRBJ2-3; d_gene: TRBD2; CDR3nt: TGTGCCAGCAGCCGACACGGACTAGCGGGAGCGGATACGCAGTATTTT; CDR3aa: CASSRHGLAGADTQYF
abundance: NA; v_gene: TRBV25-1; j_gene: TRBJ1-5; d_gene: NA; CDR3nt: TGTGCCAGCAGTGCCGAGGCAGGCAATCAGCCCCAGCATTTT; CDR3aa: CASSAEAGNQPQHF
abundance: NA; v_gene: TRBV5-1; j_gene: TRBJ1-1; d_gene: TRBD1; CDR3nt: TGCGCCAGCAGCGGGGACAGTCTGAACACTGAAGCTTTCTTT; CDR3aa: CASSGDSLNTEAFF
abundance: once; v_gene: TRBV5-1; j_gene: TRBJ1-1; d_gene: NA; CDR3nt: TGCGCCAGCAGCTCCAGTTTGGGGGCGAACACTGAAGCTTTCTTT; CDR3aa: CASSSSLGANTEAFF
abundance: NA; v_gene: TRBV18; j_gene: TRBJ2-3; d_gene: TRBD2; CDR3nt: TGTGCCAGCTCACCCTCGCGGGAGGTAGATACGCAGTATTTT; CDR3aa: CASSPSREVDTQYF
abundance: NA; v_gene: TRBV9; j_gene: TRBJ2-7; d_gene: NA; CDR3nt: TGTGCCAGCAGTACAGGTGGACTAAGCTCCTACGAGCAGTACTTC; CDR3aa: CASSTGGLSSYEQYF
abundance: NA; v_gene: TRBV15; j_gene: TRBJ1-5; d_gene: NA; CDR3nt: TGTGCCACCAGCAGAGATCTCGGCAGGAATCAGCCCCAGCATTTT; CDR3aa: CATSRDLGRNQPQHF
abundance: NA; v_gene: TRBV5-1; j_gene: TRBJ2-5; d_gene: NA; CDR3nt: TGCGCCAGCTCGGTGGGGGCCCGTGGAGAGACCCAGTACTTC; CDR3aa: CASSVGARGETQYF
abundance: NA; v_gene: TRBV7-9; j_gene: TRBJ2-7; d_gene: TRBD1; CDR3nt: TGTGCCAGCAGCATTTCCCCGGGACAGAGCAACTACGAGCAGTACTTC; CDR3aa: CASSISPGQSNYEQYF
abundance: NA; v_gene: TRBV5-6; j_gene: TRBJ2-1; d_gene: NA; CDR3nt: TGTGCCAGCAGCTTGGGGGCCCCGAGGGTGTACAATGAGCAGTTCTTC; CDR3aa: CASSLGAPRVYNEQFF
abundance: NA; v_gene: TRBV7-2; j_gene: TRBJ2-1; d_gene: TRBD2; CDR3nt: TGTGCCAGCAGCTCCACTGCAACGGGAGGGGTTTATGAGCAGTTCTTC; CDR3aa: CASSSTATGGVYEQFF
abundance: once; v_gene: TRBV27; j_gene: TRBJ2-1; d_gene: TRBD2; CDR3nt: TGTGCCAGCAGTCCAACACTAGCGGGGGCATCAAATGAGCAGTTCTTC; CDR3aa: CASSPTLAGASNEQFF
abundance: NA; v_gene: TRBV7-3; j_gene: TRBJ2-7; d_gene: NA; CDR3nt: TGTGCCAGCAGCTTGGCAAGTACCTACGAGCAGTACTTC; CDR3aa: CASSLASTYEQYF
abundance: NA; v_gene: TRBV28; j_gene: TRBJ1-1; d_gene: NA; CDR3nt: TGTGCCAGCAGTTTCGATGGACAGACGGGGAACACTGAAGCTTTCTTT; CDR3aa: CASSFDGQTGNTEAFF
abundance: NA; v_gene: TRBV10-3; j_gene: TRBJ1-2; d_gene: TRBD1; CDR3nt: TGTGCCATCCAACTAACAGGACAGGGGATGGGCGGCTACACCTTC; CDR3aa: CAIQLTGQGMGGYTF
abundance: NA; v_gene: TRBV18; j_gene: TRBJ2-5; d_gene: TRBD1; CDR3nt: TGTGCCAGCTCAGGGACAGGGGAAGAGACCCAGTACTTC; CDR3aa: CASSGTGEETQYF
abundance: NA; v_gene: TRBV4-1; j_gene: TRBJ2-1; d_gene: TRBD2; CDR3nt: TGCGCCAGCAGCCCACTAGCGGGAGTGCGGAATGAGCAGTTCTTC; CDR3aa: CASSPLAGVRNEQFF
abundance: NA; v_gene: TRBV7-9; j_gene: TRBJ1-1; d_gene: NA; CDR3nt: TGTGCCTGCTCGGGGGAAGCCGCAAACACTGAAGCTTTCTTT; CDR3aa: CACSGEAANTEAFF
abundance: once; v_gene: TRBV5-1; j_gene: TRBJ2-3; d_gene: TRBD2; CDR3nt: TGCGCCAGCAGCCCGACTAGCGGTAGCACAGATACGCAGTATTTT; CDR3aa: CASSPTSGSTDTQYF
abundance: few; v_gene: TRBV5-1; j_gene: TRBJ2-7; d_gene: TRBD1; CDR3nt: TGCGCCAGCAGCTCTCGGACAGGCCCAGGTAGGGTAAACGAGCAGTACTTC; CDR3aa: CASSSRTGPGRVNEQYF
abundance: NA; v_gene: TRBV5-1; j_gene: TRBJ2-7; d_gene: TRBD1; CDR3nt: TGCGCCAGCAGCGCGGGGACAGGGGTCTACGAGCAGTACTTC; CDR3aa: CASSAGTGVYEQYF
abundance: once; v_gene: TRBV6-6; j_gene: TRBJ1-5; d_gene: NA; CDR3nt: TGTGCCAGCAGTTCCCGGACTGGGGGCCATCAGCCCCAGCATTTT; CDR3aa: CASSSRTGGHQPQHF
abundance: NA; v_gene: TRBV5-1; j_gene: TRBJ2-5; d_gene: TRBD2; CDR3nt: TGCGCCAGCAGCACGGGGACTAGCGGGGGGGCGAGTAGAGAGACCCAGTACTTC; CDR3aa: CASSTGTSGGASRETQYF